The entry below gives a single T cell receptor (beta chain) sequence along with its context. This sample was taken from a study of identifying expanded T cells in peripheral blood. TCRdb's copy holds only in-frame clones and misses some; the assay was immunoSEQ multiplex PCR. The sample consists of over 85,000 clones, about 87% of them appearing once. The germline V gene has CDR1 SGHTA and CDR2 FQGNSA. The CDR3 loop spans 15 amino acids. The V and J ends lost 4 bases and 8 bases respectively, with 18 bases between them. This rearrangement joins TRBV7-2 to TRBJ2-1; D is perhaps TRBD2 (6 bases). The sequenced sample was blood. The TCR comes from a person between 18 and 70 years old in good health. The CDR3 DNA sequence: TGTGCCAGCAGCTCCCGTCTGTGGGGGGACTATGAGCAGTTCTTC. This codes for CASSSRLWGDYEQFF.